The 31 T cell receptor beta chains given below trace back to one sample, sequenced in a study of blood T cell repertoires in COVID-19. Sequencing was performed with immunoSEQ multiplex PCR; in TCRdb, only in-frame clones are kept and a portion is missing. In the table there are 300,000 to 350,000 clones, 75% to 90% of which are singletons. The sample was PBMCs or T cells enriched from blood (not recorded which). These TCRs come from a man aged 25 to 45 who had recovered from COVID-19.

The chain combines TRBV11-2 with TRBJ1-3; D unclear. The germline V gene encodes CDR1 SGHAT and CDR2 FQNNGV. The V gene lost 3 bases and the J gene lost 4 bases, with 13 bases spanning the gap. The CDR3 sequence is 15 residues long. This CDR3 is CASSFPPFSGNTIYF. The CDR3 DNA reads as TGTGCCAGCAGCTTCCCCCCCTTTAGCGGAAACACCATATATTTT.

The rearrangement links TRBV7-2 to TRBJ2-1; 7 bases align to TRBD1. V was pared by 4 bases and J by 4 bases, with 4 bases of the junction left unmatched. Germline loops: CDR1 SGHTA, CDR2 FQGNSA. The CDR3 has 14 residues. This chain's CDR3 is CASSYRGMYNEQFF. CDR3 DNA: TGTGCCAGCAGCTACAGGGGTATGTACAATGAGCAGTTCTTC.

The chain recombines TRBV18 with TRBJ2-7; maybe TRBD2 (7 bases). CDR1 is KGHSH, CDR2 LQKENI, per germline. Trimming stripped 2 bases from V and 6 bases from J, with 14 bases between. The CDR3 extends over 14 amino acids. CDR3 amino acids: CASSPEGGPGEQYF. CDR3 DNA: TGTGCCAGCTCACCAGAGGGGGGGCCGGGCGAGCAGTACTTC.

The chain carries TRBV3-1 (or the pseudogene TRBV3-2) and TRBJ1-1; D unclear. This CDR3 is built from 12 residues. The V gene lost 0 bases and the J gene lost 8 bases, with 7 bases spanning the gap. Germline-derived CDR1 and CDR2 are LGHDT and YNNKEL (reference sequence). In nucleotides, the CDR3 is TGTGCCAGCAGCCAAGAAAGAGAGGAAGCTTTCTTT. This sequence encodes CASSQEREEAFF.

The chain uses TRBV3-1 (or the pseudogene TRBV3-2) and TRBJ1-6, with TRBD1 as a possible D gene (5 bases). The CDR3 has 16 residues. The germline V gene has CDR1 LGHDT and CDR2 YNNKEL (reference sequence). Trimming cost V 5 bases and J 1 base, with 12 bases left between them. The CDR3 protein is CASSYRINSYNSPLHF. In DNA, the CDR3 is TGTGCCAGCAGCTACAGGATTAATTCCTATAATTCACCCCTCCACTTT.

The chain joins TRBV9 to TRBJ2-1; 10 bases fit TRBD2. The length of the CDR3 is 15 residues. With V trimmed by 3 bases and J by 3 bases, 3 bases remained unmatched. CDR1 is SGDLS, CDR2 YYNGEE, per germline. The CDR3 DNA is TGTGCCAGCAGCGCCACTAGCGGGAACTACAATGAGCAGTTCTTC. It translates to CASSATSGNYNEQFF.

About this clone itself: Other nucleotide sequences from this sample produce the same CDR3. This chain connects TRBV28 to TRBJ1-2; D not certain. The germline V gene has CDR1 MDHEN and CDR2 SYDVKM. V lost 8 bases and J lost 3, with 10 bases in between. The CDR3 is 12 amino acids. The CDR3 DNA reads TGTGCCAGCTCCCCCAGGTACTATGGCTACACCTTC. Its protein product is CASSPRYYGYTF.

The V and J genes are TRBV18 and TRBJ1-3; TRBD1 is a possible D gene (5 bases). The V end was cut by 3 bases, the J end by 4 bases, with 13 bases between. CDR1 is KGHSH, CDR2 LQKENI, per germline. CDR3 length: 15 residues. CDR3 in amino acids: CASSPEGAPGNTIYF. The CDR3 DNA follows: TGTGCCAGCTCACCGGAAGGGGCGCCGGGAAACACCATATATTTT.

The J gene is TRBJ2-5, the V gene TRBV5-1, with D tentatively TRBD2 (5 bases). With 4 bases removed from V and 5 bases from J, the gap between germline ends came to 6 bases. Germline V gives CDR1 SGHRS, CDR2 YFSETQ. The CDR3 covers 11 residues. CDR3 protein: CASSGEETQYF. The DNA of the CDR3 is TGCGCCAGCAGCGGGGAGGAGACCCAGTACTTC.

The gene calls are TRBV3-1 (or the pseudogene TRBV3-2) and TRBJ2-7; perhaps TRBD1 as D (5 bases). There are 16 residues in the CDR3. Germline V gene lookup returns CDR1 LGHDT and CDR2 YNNKEL (reference sequence). V dropped 2 bases and J dropped 2 bases, with 16 bases sitting between them. CDR3 sequence: CASSQYSQTAPYEQYF. The CDR3 DNA is TGTGCCAGCAGCCAATACTCCCAGACAGCCCCCTACGAGCAGTACTTC.

The chain recombines TRBV7-9 with TRBJ1-1, with 9 nucleotides matching TRBD1. CDR1 and CDR2 from the germline V gene are SEHNR and FQNEAQ (reference sequence). V dropped 10 bases and J dropped 8; count of bases not matched to a gene: 14. The CDR3 sequence is 14 residues long. This chain's CDR3 is CATSLRGDRAEAFF. In nucleotides, the CDR3 is TGTGCCACTTCACTCCGGGGGGACAGGGCCGAAGCTTTCTTT.

This chain links TRBV7-9 with TRBJ2-1; 7 nucleotides match TRBD2. The CDR3 runs 13 residues. The V gene end was trimmed by 5 bases and the J gene end by 5 bases; junction bases not matched to a gene: 3. The germline V gene encodes CDR1 SEHNR and CDR2 FQNEAQ (reference sequence). The CDR3 protein is CASSPGTNNEQFF. The CDR3 DNA is TGTGCCAGCAGCCCCGGGACTAACAATGAGCAGTTCTTC.

This chain uses TRBV24-1 with TRBJ2-5; the match to TRBD1 covers 7 bases. Germline CDR1 reads KGHDR; CDR2 reads SFDVKD. The CDR3 totals 16 residues. Losses at the gene ends were 3 bases for V and 5 bases for J; bases not matched to a gene: 11. CDR3 amino acids: CATSDPGSLQGETQYF. The CDR3 DNA is TGTGCCACCAGTGATCCCGGATCGCTACAGGGGGAGACCCAGTACTTC.

V is TRBV4-1 and J is TRBJ2-7; D is perhaps TRBD2 (5 bases). The CDR3 totals 16 residues. Germline V CDR1 and CDR2: MGHRA, YSYEKL. V was trimmed by 0 bases and J by 5 bases, leaving 17 bases between them. In DNA form, the CDR3 reads TGCGCCAGCAGCCAAGACGCGGTACCGGGGTTGGACGAGCAGTACTTC. This encodes CASSQDAVPGLDEQYF.

V is TRBV7-9 and J is TRBJ1-3, with no clear D. The CDR3 consists of 15 residues. V lost 1 base to trimming and J lost 4 bases, with 11 bases between them. Germline CDR1 SEHNR, CDR2 FQNEAQ (reference sequence). The CDR3 region is CASSLGSTGGNTIYF. DNA of the CDR3: TGTGCCAGCAGCTTAGGGTCTACGGGGGGAAACACCATATATTTT.

The chain employs TRBV12-3 or TRBV12-4 and TRBJ1-2; D is unclear. The ends were cut back, 6 bases at V and 4 bases at J, with 9 bases in the middle. This CDR3 is built from 12 residues. The CDR3 spells CASSLTFYGYTF. The CDR3 region has the DNA TGTGCCAGCAGCCTTACTTTCTATGGCTACACCTTC.

The CDR3 spells CASSLAGGRGNQPQHF. CDR3 coding DNA: TGTGCCAGCAGCTTAGCCGGGGGGCGAGGGAATCAGCCCCAGCATTTT. The gene calls are TRBV11-2 and TRBJ1-5; perhaps TRBD1 as D (6 bases). V was cut by 1 base and J by 4 bases, with 14 bases left in between. Germline values: CDR1 SGHAT, CDR2 FQNNGV. There are 16 residues in the CDR3.

The rearrangement links TRBV6-5 to TRBJ1-5; TRBD1 is a possible D gene (6 bases). The CDR3 covers 12 residues. Per germline, CDR1 MNHEY and CDR2 SVGAGI. Trimming removed 6 bases at V and 7 bases at J, with 10 bases between. The CDR3 reads CASSAQGQPQHF. CDR3 in DNA: TGTGCCAGCAGCGCACAGGGACAGCCCCAGCATTTT.

V and J are TRBV24-1 and TRBJ1-5; 8 bases agree with TRBD1. V lost 5 bases to trimming and J lost 6 bases; unmatched junction nucleotides: 2. This CDR3 has 13 residues. Germline CDR1 KGHDR, CDR2 SFDVKD. CDR3 DNA sequence: TGTGCCACCAGTGCAGGGGGCGGTCAGCCCCAGCATTTT. Translating gives CATSAGGGQPQHF.

V usage is TRBV18 and J usage is TRBJ1-2; D possibly corresponds to TRBD1 (5 bases). CDR1 is KGHSH and CDR2 is LQKENI in the germline V gene. Trimming left V 2 bases short and J 4 bases short, with 11 bases between. The CDR3 contains 14 residues. The CDR3 region has the DNA TGTGCCAGCTCACCAGGGGCACAGTTCTATGGCTACACCTTC. Translation: CASSPGAQFYGYTF. Looking up the rest from reference TRBV18 and TRBJ1-2 gives the full variable domain: NAGVMQNPRHLVRRRGQEARLRCSPMKGHSHVYWYRQLPEEGLKFMVYLQKENIIDESGMPKERFSAEFPKEGPSILRIQQVVRGDSAAYFCASSPGAQFYGYTFGSGTRLTVV.

This chain connects TRBV5-6 to TRBJ1-1, with 9 bases identical to TRBD1. Germline V gene data show CDR1 as SGHDT and CDR2 as YYEEEE. This CDR3 is 13 amino acids long. V shed 5 bases and J 10 bases; nucleotides not matched to a gene: 9. The CDR3 bases are TGTGCCAGCAGTAATACAGGGGGCGCCAGAGCTTTCTTT. This codes for CASSNTGGARAFF.

The chain links TRBV7-9 to TRBJ1-1, with 7 nucleotides matching TRBD1. With V trimmed by 5 bases and J by 4 bases, 4 bases remained unmatched. This CDR3 spans 13 amino acids. CDR1 is SEHNR, CDR2 FQNEAQ, per germline (reference sequence). CDR3 residues: CASSRAGGTEAFF. CDR3 DNA sequence: TGTGCCAGCAGCCGGGCAGGGGGCACTGAAGCTTTCTTT.

The chain carries TRBV2 and TRBJ2-7; tentative D call: TRBD2 (5 bases). Germline lookup yields CDR1 SNHLY and CDR2 FYNNEI. Trimming removed 11 bases at V and 0 bases at J, with 14 bases between. The CDR3 runs 13 residues. The DNA of the CDR3 is TGTGCCGCCCGGGGAAGGGTCTCCTACGAGCAGTACTTC. It translates to CAARGRVSYEQYF. Full variable domain (missing parts from reference TRBV2 and TRBJ2-7): EPEVTQTPSHQVTQMGQEVILRCVPISNHLYFYWYRQILGQKVEFLVSFYNNEISEKSEIFDDQFSVERPDGSNFTLKIRSTKLEDSAMYFCAARGRVSYEQYFGPGTRLTVT.

The chain combines TRBV2 with TRBJ2-7, with TRBD1 matching 11 bases. V shed 2 bases and J 3 bases; nucleotides not matched to a gene: 6. Germline CDR1 SNHLY, CDR2 FYNNEI. CDR3 length: 16 residues. The CDR3 sequence is CASSESLGQGVYEQYF. The CDR3 nucleotides are TGTGCCAGCAGTGAAAGTCTGGGACAGGGGGTCTACGAGCAGTACTTC.

This chain joins TRBV11-2 and TRBJ2-2; D ambiguous. Between the trimmed V and J ends, which lost 2 bases and 8 bases, there was a span of 6 bases. The CDR3 sequence is 12 residues long. Germline V lookup: CDR1 SGHAT, CDR2 FQNNGV. CDR3 coding DNA: TGTGCCAGCAGCTTAATATCGGGGGAGCTGTTTTTT. Its protein product is CASSLISGELFF.

This chain's CDR3 is CAGRDRVYSNQPQHF. In DNA form, the CDR3 reads TGTGCCGGTCGTGACAGGGTCTATAGCAATCAGCCCCAGCATTTT. The J gene is TRBJ1-5, the V gene TRBV19; 7 bases align to TRBD1. This CDR3 comprises 15 residues. Germline CDR1 and CDR2: LNHDA and SQIVND (reference sequence). Trimming took 11 bases from V and 0 from J; bases not matched to a gene: 10. The variable domain in full, completed from reference TRBV19 and TRBJ1-5, reads DGGITQSPKYLFRKEGQNVTLSCEQNLNHDAMYWYRQDPGQGLRLIYYSQIVNDFQKGDIAEGYSVSREKKESFPLTVTSAQKNPTAFYLCAGRDRVYSNQPQHFGDGTRLSIL.

This chain links TRBV28 with TRBJ2-7; TRBD1 matches 8 bases. The CDR3 runs 13 residues. Germline V gene data show CDR1 as MDHEN and CDR2 as SYDVKM. Trimming at V came to 6 bases and at J to 4 bases, leaving 5 bases not matched to a gene. CDR3 protein: CASRAGGSYEQYF. The CDR3 bases are TGTGCCAGCAGGGCAGGGGGCTCTTACGAGCAGTACTTC.

This chain's CDR3 is CASSLEGQKNSPLHF. CDR3 sequence (DNA): TGTGCCAGCAGCTTAGAGGGCCAGAAAAATTCACCCCTCCACTTT. The chain carries TRBV11-2 and TRBJ1-6; D not certain. Trimming cost V 0 bases and J 7 bases, with 10 bases left between them. CDR3 length equals 15 residues. Germline CDR1 SGHAT, CDR2 FQNNGV.

This chain joins TRBV6-5 and TRBJ1-2, with a weak D call TRBD1 (5 bases). This CDR3 has 15 amino acids. CDR1 MNHEY and CDR2 SVGAGI come from the germline V gene. V lost 1 base, J lost 8 bases, and 17 bases lay in between. The DNA for the CDR3 is TGTGCCAGCAGTTACTTCCCCCGGGGGGGTTGGGGCTACACCTTC. Protein: CASSYFPRGGWGYTF.

This chain joins TRBV9 and TRBJ2-1; D possibly corresponds to TRBD1 (5 bases). Trimming removed 4 bases from V and 0 bases from J, with 17 bases in between. Germline assignment: CDR1 SGDLS and CDR2 YYNGEE. CDR3 length: 17 residues. CDR3 protein: CASSLRTDMSSYNEQFF. The CDR3 nucleotides are TGTGCCAGCAGCCTCCGGACGGACATGAGCTCCTACAATGAGCAGTTCTTC.

V is TRBV6-5 and J is TRBJ1-1; D might be TRBD1 (6 bases). The CDR3 covers 14 residues. From germline, CDR1 is MNHEY and CDR2 SVGAGI. V lost 6 bases to trimming and J lost 2 bases, with 13 bases between them. CDR3 sequence (DNA): TGTGCCAGCAGGGTATACAGGGTAAACACTGAAGCTTTCTTT. It encodes CASRVYRVNTEAFF.